Sequencing of this T cell receptor beta chain was carried out in a study of blood T cell repertoires in COVID-19. Overall study context: Sample material is recorded as cDNA or gDNA derived from T cells, B-cell-depleted T cells, or PBMCs.

Some clones are missing from TCRdb's copy, which holds only in-frame ones; the method was immunoSEQ multiplex PCR. The sample lists tens of thousands of clones, around 89% occurring once. Sequenced input: peripheral blood. The TCR sequence derives from a woman older than 75 with active or convalescent COVID-19.

CDR3 amino acids: CASSPIGLADAMLAKNIQYF. In nucleotides, the CDR3 is TGTGCCAGTAGCCCAATCGGACTAGCGGACGCGATGCTAGCCAAAAACATTCAGTACTTC. The chain links TRBV19 to TRBJ2-4; TRBD2 agrees at 10 bases. This CDR3 is 20 amino acids long. V gave up 6 bases and J gave up 0 bases; unmatched junction bases: 17. Per germline, CDR1 LNHDA and CDR2 SQIVND (reference sequence).